Each of the 22 T cell receptor beta chains below was sequenced from the same sample in a study of T cell responses to AZD1222 COVID-19 vaccine. TCRdb's table, derived via immunoSEQ multiplex PCR, lists solely in-frame clones and lacks some. The sample contains tens of thousands of clones, around 90% of which appear only once. The input for sequencing was peripheral blood, taken on day 0 of AZD1222 vaccination. The source of these receptors is an adult in good health.

The CDR3 loop is CASRRLGTGFDQPQHF. The CDR3 nucleotides read TGTGCCAGCAGACGACTCGGGACAGGGTTTGATCAGCCCCAGCATTTT. V usage is TRBV27 and J usage is TRBJ1-5, with TRBD1 matching 9 bases. Germline V gene sequence: CDR1 MNHEY, CDR2 SMNVEV (reference sequence). The CDR3 covers 16 residues. With 6 bases clipped from V and 5 bases from J, the junction kept 11 bases outside the gene matches.

The rearrangement uses TRBV9 and TRBJ2-2, with TRBD2 matching 12 bases. V trimming: 7 bases; J trimming: 4 bases; junction bases outside the gene matches: 8. Germline values: CDR1 SGDLS, CDR2 YYNGEE. This CDR3 is 16 amino acids long. In DNA form, the CDR3 reads TGTGCCAGCTCCCCCCGGACTAGCGGGACCACCGGGGAGCTGTTTTTT. Its translation: CASSPRTSGTTGELFF. Complete variable domain (other parts from reference TRBV9 and TRBJ2-2): DSGVTQTPKHLITATGQRVTLRCSPRSGDLSVYWYQQSLDQGLQFLIQYYNGEERAKGNILERFSAQQFPDLHSELNLSSLELGDSALYFCASSPRTSGTTGELFFGEGSRLTVL.

V is TRBV19 and J is TRBJ1-5; D is unresolved. The CDR3 is made up of 16 amino acids. Per the germline V gene, CDR1 is LNHDA and CDR2 is SQIVND (reference sequence). V lost 4 bases, J lost 2 bases, and 15 bases lay in between. The CDR3 DNA sequence: TGTGCCAGTAGTACCCCTCTCCGGGGTGGCAATCAGCCCCAGCATTTT. Protein sequence: CASSTPLRGGNQPQHF.

This chain connects TRBV19 to TRBJ1-3; D might be TRBD1 (5 bases). CDR1 and CDR2 from the germline V gene are LNHDA and SQIVND (reference sequence). V lost 3 bases and J 4 bases, leaving 16 bases between the germline ends. This CDR3 region has 16 residues. The CDR3 loop is CASSILDSQGGNTIYF. The CDR3 bases are TGTGCCAGTAGTATTCTTGACAGCCAAGGCGGAAACACCATATATTTT.

V gene TRBV4-3 combines with J gene TRBJ2-1; the D is unclear. V was cut by 4 bases and J by 8 bases, with 12 bases left in between. This CDR3 spans 13 amino acids. The germline CDR1 and CDR2 sequences are LGHNA and YSLEER. The CDR3 protein is CASSPVGQDEQFF. In DNA, the CDR3 is TGCGCCAGCAGCCCTGTGGGCCAGGATGAGCAGTTCTTC.

The V gene is TRBV12-2, the J gene TRBJ1-6; TRBD1 was called by the table and not checked on the DNA. TRBV12-2 has pseudogene status. The CDR3 consists of 18 residues. The DNA of the CDR3 is TGTGCAAGTCGCCCGGGACAGGGGGCGAGCTCCTATAATTCACCCCTCCACTTT. Translating gives CASRPGQGASSYNSPLHF.

This chain uses TRBV7-9 with TRBJ2-7; tentative D call: TRBD2 (5 bases). Trimming pared 1 base from V and 1 base from J, leaving 5 bases between. Germline V gene lookup returns CDR1 SEHNR and CDR2 FQNEAQ (reference sequence). CDR3 size: 13 residues. The CDR3 region is CASSLVASYEQYF. In DNA form, the CDR3 reads TGTGCCAGCAGCTTAGTAGCGTCCTACGAGCAGTACTTC.

CDR3 DNA sequence: TGCGCCAGCAGTTCCGGGGACATAGGTGGAAACACCATATATTTT. Protein sequence: CASSSGDIGGNTIYF. This chain uses TRBV5-1 with TRBJ1-3, with D possibly TRBD1 on 6 matching bases. Trimming stripped 5 bases from V and 3 bases from J, with 15 bases between. From germline, CDR1 is SGHRS and CDR2 YFSETQ. CDR3 length: 15 amino acids.

This clone showed up just once. This sequence joins TRBV30 and TRBJ2-5, with 8 bases identical to TRBD2. Looked up from germline, CDR1 is GTSNPN and CDR2 is SVGIG (reference sequence). J gave up 5 bases and V 3 bases, and 11 bases lay outside the gene matches. The CDR3 extends over 15 amino acids. The DNA for the CDR3 is TGTGCCTGGAGCTTGGCGGGAGGAGGCGAGGAGACCCAGTACTTC. Protein: CAWSLAGGGEETQYF. Combining the CDR3 with reference TRBV30 and TRBJ2-5 gives the whole variable domain SQTIHQWPATLVQPVGSPLSLECTVEGTSNPNLYWYRQAAGRGLQLLFYSVGIGQISSEVPQNLSASRPQDRQFILSSKKLLLSDSGFYLCAWSLAGGGEETQYFGPGTRLLVL.

This chain uses TRBV19 with TRBJ1-5, with D uncertain. This CDR3 contains 17 residues. Germline lookup yields CDR1 LNHDA and CDR2 SQIVND (reference sequence). The V end was cut by 4 bases, the J end by 7 bases, with 23 bases between. This CDR3 reads CASSTAAGPSSNQPQHF. DNA for the CDR3: TGTGCCAGTAGTACGGCGGCCGGCCCCTCATCCAACCAGCCCCAGCATTTT. Filled out from reference TRBV19 and TRBJ1-5, the complete variable domain reads DGGITQSPKYLFRKEGQNVTLSCEQNLNHDAMYWYRQDPGQGLRLIYYSQIVNDFQKGDIAEGYSVSREKKESFPLTVTSAQKNPTAFYLCASSTAAGPSSNQPQHFGDGTRLSIL.

J is TRBJ2-2 and V is TRBV4-1, with 10 bases matching TRBD1. J was trimmed by 3 bases and V by 4 bases; bases with no gene match: 5. CDR3 length equals 16 residues. In germline, CDR1 is MGHRA, CDR2 YSYEKL. The chain's CDR3 is CASSPRQGADTGELFF. CDR3 coding DNA: TGCGCCAGCAGCCCGAGACAGGGGGCGGACACCGGGGAGCTGTTTTTT.

This clone was detected once. The chain has TRBV5-1 and TRBJ1-2; the match to TRBD1 covers 12 bases. Germline values: CDR1 SGHRS, CDR2 YFSETQ. V lost 6 bases to trimming and J lost 6 bases; unmatched junction nucleotides: 6. This CDR3 spans 14 amino acids. CDR3 sequence: CASTLGQGADGYTF. The CDR3 DNA is TGCGCCAGCACCCTGGGACAGGGGGCCGATGGCTACACCTTC.

CDR3 protein: CAWSGDGRPYEQYF. CDR3 in DNA: TGTGCCTGGAGTGGGGACGGACGGCCCTACGAGCAGTACTTC. The V and J genes are TRBV30 and TRBJ2-7, with D perhaps given as TRBD1 or TRBD2 (5 bases each). CDR1 and CDR2 (germline): GTSNPN, SVGIG (reference sequence). Trimming removed 1 base at V and 2 bases at J, with 12 bases between. The CDR3 length is 14 residues.

The CDR3 sequence is CASSSRGGGQKDRYTF. The CDR3 DNA sequence: TGTGCCAGCAGCTCGAGGGGTGGAGGGCAAAAGGATCGCTACACCTTC. V gene TRBV7-9 combines with J gene TRBJ1-2; maybe TRBD1 (5 bases). Trimming pared 4 bases from V and 9 bases from J, leaving 24 bases between. The length of the CDR3 is 16 residues. Germline V lookup: CDR1 SEHNR, CDR2 FQNEAQ (reference sequence).

The V call is TRBV5-1, the J call TRBJ2-1; no reliable D call. The CDR3 has 11 amino acids. V was cut by 7 bases and J by 4 bases, with 6 bases left in between. The germline V gene has CDR1 SGHRS and CDR2 YFSETQ. CDR3 sequence reads: CASEEYNEQFF. CDR3 nucleotide sequence: TGCGCCAGCGAGGAGTACAATGAGCAGTTCTTC.

The CDR3 sequence: CASSKKGPGQTMNTEAFF. In DNA, the CDR3 is TGTGCCAGCAGCAAGAAGGGGCCGGGACAGACCATGAACACTGAAGCTTTCTTT. The rearrangement uses TRBV21-1 and TRBJ1-1; the DNA was not used to check the table's D call, TRBD1. TRBV21-1 is an annotated pseudogene. CDR3 length: 18 amino acids.

The chain carries TRBV10-3 and TRBJ2-7; weak D call: TRBD2 (5 bases). The CDR3 extends over 14 amino acids. The germline V gene encodes CDR1 ENHRY and CDR2 SYGVKD. With 4 bases removed from V and 5 bases from J, the gap between germline ends came to 15 bases. CDR3 sequence reads: CAISGDGNLDEQYF. CDR3 nucleotide sequence: TGTGCCATCAGTGGTGACGGGAATTTGGACGAGCAGTACTTC.

The chain recombines TRBV6-4 with TRBJ2-3; D gene uncertain. V was trimmed by 6 bases and J by 6 bases, leaving 7 bases between them. Germline V gives CDR1 MRHNA, CDR2 SNTAGT. CDR3 length equals 11 residues. The CDR3 reads CASREGDTQYF. The CDR3 DNA is TGTGCCAGCAGGGAAGGGGATACGCAGTATTTT.

A remark on this clone: Distinct nucleotide sequences in the sample also encode this CDR3. The V call is TRBV19, the J call TRBJ1-5; D is perhaps TRBD1 (6 bases). The CDR3 is 13 residues long. The germline V gene encodes CDR1 LNHDA and CDR2 SQIVND (reference sequence). V was trimmed by 6 bases and J by 5 bases, leaving 11 bases between them. In DNA form, the CDR3 reads TGTGCCAGTAGCGTACAGGGTGATCAGCCCCAGCATTTT. This codes for CASSVQGDQPQHF.

CDR3 nucleotide sequence: TGTGCCAGCAAGACGTATAGCGGGCCTACCTACGAGCAGTACTTC. Translating gives CASKTYSGPTYEQYF. The chain has TRBV6-6 and TRBJ2-7; TRBD2 agrees at 7 bases. CDR3 length equals 15 residues. The germline V gene encodes CDR1 MNHNY and CDR2 SVGAGI (reference sequence). V shed 7 bases and J 2 bases; nucleotides not matched to a gene: 11.

The J gene is TRBJ2-3, the V gene TRBV21-1; TRBD1, the D gene given by the table, was not confirmed from the DNA. TRBV21-1 is tagged as a pseudogene. The CDR3 covers 15 residues. The CDR3 region has the DNA TGTGCCAGCAGCAAACCTACAGAGAGAACAGATACGCAGTATTTT. Translating gives CASSKPTERTDTQYF.

This rearrangement joins TRBV7-2 to TRBJ2-7; TRBD2 aligns across 7 bases. J was trimmed by 0 bases and V by 5 bases; bases with no gene match: 7. Germline V gene sequence: CDR1 SGHTA, CDR2 FQGNSA. The CDR3 contains 15 residues. The DNA for the CDR3 is TGTGCCAGCAGCCTTTCAGGACTAGTCTCCTACGAGCAGTACTTC. It is translated as CASSLSGLVSYEQYF.